The rows below give T cell receptor beta chains drawn from one sample of a study of beta chain features in type 1 diabetes. Some clones are missing from TCRdb's copy, which holds only in-frame ones; the method was immunoSEQ multiplex PCR. The sample has 250,000 or so clones, around 20% seen once. What was sequenced was naive CD4+ T cells from blood. These receptors originate from a woman in her forties with type 1 diabetes. Both conserved end residues are part of each CDR3. D genes are given only for firm matches. Size values are once, few and many counts, or a class for expanded clones, and some rows have none.

CASSRDRDVGYTF,TGTGCCAGCAGCCGGGACAGGGATGTCGGCTACACCTTC,TRBD1,-,TRBV5-6,TRBJ1-2
CASANRARQETQYF,TGTGCCAGCGCGAACAGGGCTCGCCAGGAGACCCAGTACTTC,-,-,TRBV19,TRBJ2-5
CASSVVSGAIYEQYF,TGTGCCAGCAGCGTAGTTAGCGGGGCTATCTACGAGCAGTACTTC,TRBD2,-,TRBV9,TRBJ2-7
CASSQDWDKGAVF,TGTGCCAGCAGCCAAGATTGGGACAAGGGTGCAGTCTTT,-,-,TRBV4-2,TRBJ1-1
CASSGSGGAADTQYF,TGTGCCAGTAGTGGTAGCGGGGGGGCCGCAGATACGCAGTATTTT,TRBD2,-,TRBV19,TRBJ2-3
CASSYTLAGDTQYF,TGTGCCAGCAGTTACACCCTAGCCGGAGATACGCAGTATTTT,-,once,TRBV6-5,TRBJ2-3
CASSYSNSGEQFF,TGTGCCAGCAGTTACTCGAATAGTGGTGAGCAGTTCTTC,-,few,TRBV6-5,TRBJ2-1
CASSSIGVVAKNIQYF,TGTGCCAGCAGTTCAATCGGGGTGGTAGCCAAAAACATTCAGTACTTC,-,once,TRBV28,TRBJ2-4
CAWSVRDRDSYEQYF,TGTGCCTGGAGTGTCAGGGACAGGGATTCCTACGAGCAGTACTTC,TRBD1,few,TRBV30,TRBJ2-7
CASSLGGQSSVGQYF,TGTGCCAGCAGCTTAGGCGGACAGTCCTCGGTGGGGCAGTACTTC,-,-,TRBV7-2,TRBJ2-7
CASSLPQGDTEAFF,TGTGCCAGCAGCTTGCCTCAGGGGGACACTGAAGCTTTCTTT,TRBD1,-,TRBV5-4,TRBJ1-1
CSAEEGPQETQYF,TGCAGCGCCGAAGAGGGCCCTCAAGAGACCCAGTACTTC,-,few,TRBV29-1,TRBJ2-5
CASSQGANTGELFF,TGTGCCAGCAGCCAGGGCGCAAACACCGGGGAGCTGTTTTTT,-,-,TRBV4-2,TRBJ2-2
CATSSGGLAGDYEQYF,TGTGCCACCAGCAGTGGCGGACTAGCGGGGGACTACGAGCAGTACTTC,TRBD2,few,TRBV15,TRBJ2-7
CASSPGTSGITQYF,TGTGCCAGCAGCCCAGGGACTAGCGGGATTACGCAGTATTTT,TRBD2,once,TRBV9,TRBJ2-3
CASSQGRTGLGYTF,TGCGCCAGCAGCCAAGGAAGGACAGGGCTTGGCTACACCTTC,TRBD1,few,TRBV4-3,TRBJ1-2
CASSETVGETQYF,TGTGCCAGCAGTGAGACAGTGGGAGAGACCCAGTACTTC,-,-,TRBV6-4,TRBJ2-5
CASSLGTGSYNEQFF,TGTGCCAGCAGCTTAGGGACAGGGTCCTACAATGAGCAGTTCTTC,TRBD1,-,TRBV7-3,TRBJ2-1
CASLRDRSTDTQYF,TGTGCCAGCCTCCGGGACAGAAGCACAGATACGCAGTATTTT,TRBD1,-,TRBV7-2,TRBJ2-3
CASSPAGGEYTEAFF,TGTGCCAGCAGTCCTGCCGGGGGTGAATACACTGAAGCTTTCTTT,-,few,TRBV25-1,TRBJ1-1
CASSLGTGNEKLFF,TGTGCCAGCAGCTTAGGGACAGGGAATGAAAAACTGTTTTTT,TRBD1,-,TRBV5-6,TRBJ1-4
CATSRELRGYGELFF,TGTGCCACCAGCAGGGAGCTCAGGGGGTACGGGGAGCTGTTTTTT,TRBD1,few,TRBV15,TRBJ2-2
CASSRDRSYEQYF,TGTGCCAGCAGCCGGGACAGATCCTACGAGCAGTACTTC,TRBD1,-,TRBV5-4,TRBJ2-7
CASSFTGGAYNEQFF,TGTGCCAGCAGCTTTACAGGGGGAGCTTACAATGAGCAGTTCTTC,TRBD1,-,TRBV7-2,TRBJ2-1
CASSERTGKLGYTF,TGTGCCAGCAGTGAACGGACAGGGAAGTTGGGCTACACCTTC,TRBD1,-,TRBV25-1,TRBJ1-2
CSVGGSRETQYF,TGCAGCGTGGGGGGGAGCCGGGAGACCCAGTACTTC,TRBD2,few,TRBV29-1,TRBJ2-5